This T cell receptor (beta chain) was obtained from a study of T-cell memory formation after mild COVID-19. Study results and caveats: Detection of some responders pre-infection suggested pre-existing cross-reactive memory T cells participated.

MiXCR, run by TCRdb on the 5' RACE reads, gives a single entry per CDR3 protein. The sample has hundreds of thousands of distinct CDR3 sequences, about a sixth seen once. This clonotype was seen a handful of times. What it binds is not known. The specimen sequenced was PBMCs or a T cell subset sorted from them (not recorded which). The receptor comes from an adult woman who had mild COVID-19 (a few samples of this study predate the infection). Cell type and time point are not known.

This CDR3 is CASSYSGSRGYTF. Written as DNA, the CDR3 is TGTGCCAGCAGTTACTCTGGGTCGCGAGGCTACACCTTC. This chain connects TRBV6-5 to TRBJ1-2; D unresolved. This CDR3 is built from 13 residues. Trimming removed 0 bases from V and 8 bases from J, with 10 bases in between. Germline V gene lookup returns CDR1 MNHEY and CDR2 SVGAGI.